These 9 T cell receptor beta chains originate from one sample sequenced in a study of T cell repertoires in cytomegalovirus infection. TCRdb used MiXCR to reprocess the reads, holding one entry per CDR3 protein. The sample contains roughly 110,000 distinct CDR3 sequences, roughly 9.1% of which appear only once. Their cognate antigens are unknown. The sequenced sample consisted of PBMCs, sequenced either directly or after in vitro stimulation (not recorded which). These TCRs come from a human donor in good health (CMV status not recorded). Some clones in this sample may be carry-over from other donors' samples.

Regarding this clonotype: This could be a read error, since a much larger clone is one nucleotide away. The chain is built from TRBV12-3 or TRBV12-4 and TRBJ2-2; TRBD2 might be the D (5 bases). The CDR3 runs 13 residues. The ends were cut back, 8 bases at V and 5 bases at J, with 12 bases in the middle. CDR3: CASCSPGTGELFF. CDR3 nucleotide sequence: TGTGCCAGCTGTTCCCCGGGGACCGGGGAGCTGTTTTTT.

This clonotype occurred many times. The V and J genes are TRBV10-3 and TRBJ1-1, with unresolved D. This CDR3 spans 13 amino acids. Germline V gene data show CDR1 as ENHRY and CDR2 as SYGVKD. V dropped 0 bases and J dropped 8 bases, with 10 bases sitting between them. Here the CDR3 DNA reads TGTGCCATCAGTGAGTCGGACGATGTGGAAGCTTTCTTT. Translating gives CAISESDDVEAFF.

This clonotype was picked up a small number of times. The chain is built from TRBV7-2 and TRBJ2-3, with D possibly TRBD1 on 6 matching bases. The CDR3 runs to 12 residues. The germline CDR1 and CDR2 sequences are SGHTA and FQGNSA. Trimming took 5 bases from V and 7 from J, leaving 10 bases between them. CDR3 sequence (DNA): TGTGCCAGCAGCAGAAGGGGGAATACGCAGTATTTT. Amino acids: CASSRRGNTQYF.

The V gene is TRBV10-3, the J gene TRBJ2-1, with 8 bases matching TRBD2. Trimming cost V 9 bases and J 5 bases; bases outside gene matches: 12. Germline V CDR1 and CDR2: ENHRY, SYGVKD. The CDR3 is 15 amino acids. This chain's CDR3 is CAIRKEREKDNEQFF. Written as DNA, the CDR3 is TGTGCCATTAGAAAGGAGCGGGAGAAGGACAATGAGCAGTTCTTC.

This clonotype was observed once. Germline and junction disagree at one end, which may indicate a read error. The V and J genes are TRBV7-6 and TRBJ2-5; 7 bases agree with TRBD2. This CDR3 region has 15 residues. Germline lookup yields CDR1 SGHVS and CDR2 FNYEAQ. The CDR3 spells CASSPPAGVQGTQYF. The DNA of the CDR3 is TGTGCCAGCAGCCCCCCCGCGGGGGTCCAAGGGACCCAGTACTTC.

The table lists this clonotype with many counts. The V call is TRBV11-2, the J call TRBJ1-1, with a weak D call TRBD1 (5 bases). The CDR3 has 15 residues. CDR1 and CDR2 (germline): SGHAT, FQNNGV. With 2 bases removed from V and 1 base from J, the gap between germline ends came to 11 bases. CDR3 sequence reads: CASSLSGGANTEAFF. For the CDR3, the DNA is TGTGCCAGCAGCTTATCCGGAGGGGCGAACACTGAAGCTTTCTTT.

This clonotype occurred many times. This chain links TRBV7-6 with TRBJ2-1, with 11 bases lining up with TRBD1. Germline CDR1 SGHVS, CDR2 FNYEAQ. The CDR3 contains 16 residues. The V and J ends lost 5 bases and 3 bases, in that order; junction bases with no gene match: 6. The CDR3, as DNA: TGTGCCAGCAGCCCGCAGGGGACAGGGGGCTACAATGAGCAGTTCTTC. It specifies CASSPQGTGGYNEQFF.

This clonotype was counted a few times. The J gene is TRBJ1-2, the V gene TRBV6-6, with 9 bases identical to TRBD1. The CDR3 loop spans 14 amino acids. CDR1 and CDR2 (germline): MNHNY, SVGAGI (reference sequence). V was pared by 5 bases and J by 9 bases, with 10 bases of the junction left unmatched. CDR3 DNA sequence: TGTGCCAGCAGTAATAGACAGGGGGATAAGAGCTACACCTTC. It yields the protein CASSNRQGDKSYTF.

The rearrangement links TRBV7-6 to TRBJ1-2; 7 nucleotides match TRBD1. The CDR3 length is 13 residues. Germline CDR1 and CDR2: SGHVS and FNYEAQ. Trimming cost V 4 bases and J 8 bases; bases outside gene matches: 7. CDR3 sequence reads: CASSSAGTVGYTF. As DNA, the CDR3 is TGTGCCAGCAGCTCAGCCGGGACAGTGGGCTACACCTTC.